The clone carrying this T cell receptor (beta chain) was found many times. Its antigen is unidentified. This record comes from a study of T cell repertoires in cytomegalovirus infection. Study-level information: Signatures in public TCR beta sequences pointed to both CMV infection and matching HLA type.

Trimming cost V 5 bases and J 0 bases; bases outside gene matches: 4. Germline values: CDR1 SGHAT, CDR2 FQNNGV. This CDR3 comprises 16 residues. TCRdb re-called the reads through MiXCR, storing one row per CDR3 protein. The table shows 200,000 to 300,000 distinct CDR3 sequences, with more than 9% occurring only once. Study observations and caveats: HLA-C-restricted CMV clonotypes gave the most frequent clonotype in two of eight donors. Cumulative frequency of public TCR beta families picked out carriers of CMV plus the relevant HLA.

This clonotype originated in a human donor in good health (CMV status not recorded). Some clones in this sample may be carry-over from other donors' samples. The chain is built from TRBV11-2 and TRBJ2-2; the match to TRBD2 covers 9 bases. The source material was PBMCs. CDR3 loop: CASSIVAGANTGELFF. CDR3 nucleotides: TGTGCCAGCAGCATCGTAGCGGGAGCGAACACCGGGGAGCTGTTTTTT. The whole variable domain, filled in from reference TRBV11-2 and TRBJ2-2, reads EAGVAQSPRYKIIEKRQSVAFWCNPISGHATLYWYQQILGQGPKLLIQFQNNGVVDDSQLPKDRFSAERLKGVDSTLKIQPAKLEDSAVYLCASSIVAGANTGELFFGEGSRLTVL.